This T cell receptor beta chain was observed in a study of shared clonotypes between healthy human individuals (dated by TCRdb to about 2020). Broadly, across the study: A few men and two women, aged 18 to 49 years, made up the cohort. For each donor, CD4 naive and CD4 memory were each run on three plates, CD8 naive on two plates, and CD8 memory on one plate. To increase sequencing depth and limit assay-specific biases, different laboratories used diverse techniques to prepare libraries and sequence TCR repertoires. To estimate repertoire size and how much clonotype sharing occurs between individuals, the study deeply sequenced the blood TCR repertoires of 5 or 6 healthy adults. Between about 0.85 and 9.5 billion PBMCs per donor were obtained by leukapheresis. Overall study outcomes, separate from this receptor: Approximately 5% of naive CD4, roughly 3.6% of naive CD8, approximately 2.2% of memory CD4, and 0.4% of memory CD8 clonotypes were shared across a handful of donors. Based on pairwise subsampling, the degree of clonotype sharing among donors was expected to be affected by sequencing depth. Naive subsets generally had larger estimated clonotype richness than memory subsets did. The small number of donors limited the genetic and exposure-history diversity represented. Sampling was restricted to blood, and TCR repertoires in tissue are likely to differ from TCR repertoires in blood. Rarefaction of sorted-subset datasets indicated incomplete sequencing despite the large sequencing depth. Compared with non-shared clonotypes, the clonotypes found in all four sorted-subset donors had higher generation probabilities.

Using the deep immunoSEQ assay, multiplex PCR amplified TCR CDR3 regions from genomic DNA. For each cell subset, the extracted genomic DNA was distributed evenly across all wells of several immunoSEQ 96-well plates, and each plate served as one replicate. For sorted subsets, 200 to 250 ng of genomic DNA, equivalent to around 30,000 T cell genomes, went into each replicate PCR. Purified libraries were quantified with a Qubit 3.0 fluorometer, sized on a Bioanalyzer 2100, and re-quantified with the KAPA Library Quantification kit. Every immunoSEQ 96-well plate was sequenced on a separate single-read 150-cycle Illumina NextSeq 550 flow cell. Regarding the original processing steps: Because the immunoSEQ output included only junctional sequences and no quality scores, the filtering could not be the same as the filtering used for full-length reads. Sequences were annotated with PyIR, a Python wrapper for IgBLAST v1.9, and V/J genes and CDR3 were assigned using IMGT germline references. Reads were removed for weak V/J assignments (E-value above 1e-6), missing CDR3, stop codons, out-of-frame junctions, or ambiguous translated residues. V3J clonotypes were defined as sequences sharing the same inferred V gene, J gene, and CDR3 amino acid sequence. To compute the percentage overlap between repertoires, the number of shared unique clonotypes was divided by the size of the smaller repertoire. Three approaches were used to assess repertoire richness: RTK rarefaction, the Chao1 estimator, and Recon v2.1 estimates of unobserved clonotypes. OLGA was used to compute generation probabilities for all TCRbeta clonotypes that the gDNA method yielded from a handful of donors. TCRdb limited this immuneACCESS table to in-frame rearrangements with V and J called. A share of clones is missing; checked studies link under half to unresolved V genes, and the rest is unexplained. The V and J calls and clone size were taken over from that table, and D and trimming were inferred from the DNA. The sample has 950,000 to 1,100,000 clones on record, approximately 80% of them singletons. Roughly 0.57% of the sample is taken by the ten largest.

Measured from the cysteine to the phenylalanine, the CDR3 is 15 residues long. CDR3 DNA is the only sequence kept; it has 45 bases, read in frame from the first base. The junction shows trimming of 5 bases on V and 4 bases on J, and the gene matches do not reach 9 bases of it. Sequences MNHEY (CDR1) and SVGAGI (CDR2) are obtained from the germline V gene. To note about this clone: Its antigen target is currently unknown. The input lacks base qualities; no much larger clone sits a single base away.

Donors were healthy HIV-negative adults with no recently reported acute infections or vaccinations. Every donor was a Caucasian adult residing in Nashville, Tennessee, USA. CD4+ T cells were enriched by magnetic negative selection; naive cells were then positively selected on CD45RA, and the negative fraction formed the memory subset. Blood was obtained by leukapheresis, after which PBMCs were separated by Ficoll-Histopaque density gradient centrifugation and cryopreserved in liquid nitrogen vapor phase. Analytical flow cytometry was used to check the purity and quantity of every magnetically sorted T cell population. From each sorted fraction, genomic DNA was isolated and quantified by UV absorbance on a Nanodrop 2000c.

The sample comprised memory CD4+ T cells from PBMCs. Sample cell subset or site, as interpreted from the label and publication: CD45RA-negative fraction. The sequence is built from TRBV6-5 and TRBJ2-7, with 9 central nucleotides matching TRBD1. The receptor comes from a man younger than 30 in good health. Some clones in this sample may be carry-over from other donors' samples. The DNA sequence follows: TGTGCCAGCAGTGCAACGACAGGGGGGGTTTACGAGCAGTACTTC. Its amino acids are CASSATTGGVYEQYF.